This T cell receptor (beta chain) was identified in a study of blood T cell repertoires in COVID-19. Recruited during active infection, patients (from Seattle) were subsequently followed longitudinally. Original analysis: Amplification with reference gene primers provided the estimates of nucleated cell counts. Sequencing used immunoSEQ multiplex PCR; TCRdb keeps in-frame clones, though not all of them. The DNA was the basis for D and trimming; V, J and clone size are from that table. The repertoire consists of under 70,000 clones, with 87% occurring once and the leading ten covering 6.5%. Source material: peripheral blood. This receptor was obtained from a woman aged 60-70 years with COVID-19, enrolled during active disease.

The CDR3 sequence: CASKTTGAMNTEAFF. As DNA, the CDR3 is TGTGCCAGCAAAACGACAGGAGCCATGAACACTGAAGCTTTCTTT. The chain has TRBV28 and TRBJ1-1; possibly TRBD1 for D (6 bases). The CDR3 has 15 residues. V lost 7 bases to trimming and J lost 0 bases, with 15 bases between them. CDR1 and CDR2 (germline): MDHEN, SYDVKM.